The 7 T cell receptor beta chains presented below share a single source sample, sequenced in a study of blood T cell repertoires in COVID-19. Libraries were prepared by immunoSEQ multiplex PCR; TCRdb keeps only in-frame clonotypes and omits some of them. The sample consists of roughly 450,000 clones, 90% of them appearing once. The sequenced sample was PBMCs or T cells enriched from blood (not recorded which). These receptors originate from a man between 18 and 29 years old who had recovered from COVID-19.

The count of this clone is one. V usage is TRBV18 and J usage is TRBJ1-3; the D is unclear. The length of the CDR3 is 14 residues. The V end lost 6 bases, the J end lost 2 bases, and 11 bases lay between the germline ends. Germline V gene lookup returns CDR1 KGHSH and CDR2 LQKENI. The chain's CDR3 is CASSPEKAGNTIYF. CDR3 nucleotides: TGTGCCAGCTCCCCCGAGAAAGCTGGAAACACCATATATTTT. The variable domain in full, with the rest retrieved from reference TRBV18 and TRBJ1-3, is NAGVMQNPRHLVRRRGQEARLRCSPMKGHSHVYWYRQLPEEGLKFMVYLQKENIIDESGMPKERFSAEFPKEGPSILRIQQVVRGDSAAYFCASSPEKAGNTIYFGEGSWLTVV.

This rearrangement joins TRBV29-1 to TRBJ1-1; D is ambiguous. The CDR3 consists of 12 residues. V was trimmed by 5 bases and J by 4 bases, leaving 11 bases between them. The germline CDR1 and CDR2 sequences are SQVTM and ANQGSEA. This CDR3 is CSVSPGGTEAFF. The CDR3, as DNA: TGCAGCGTTTCACCCGGCGGCACTGAAGCTTTCTTT.

The chain recombines TRBV19 with TRBJ1-5, with TRBD1 identical over 11 bases. Germline CDR1 is LNHDA and CDR2 is SQIVND (reference sequence). The V gene end was trimmed by 0 bases and the J gene end by 4 bases; junction bases not matched to a gene: 8. The CDR3 contains 18 residues. Here the CDR3 reads CASSIDRSGTGGNQPQHF. The CDR3 region has the DNA TGTGCCAGTAGTATAGATAGGTCCGGGACAGGGGGAAATCAGCCCCAGCATTTT.

The gene calls are TRBV6-4 and TRBJ2-1; a weak D match, TRBD1 (6 bases). This CDR3 is 14 amino acids long. Germline V gene data show CDR1 as MRHNA and CDR2 as SNTAGT. The V end was cut by 5 bases, the J end by 4 bases, with 12 bases between. The CDR3 protein is CASSSQGSYNEQFF. DNA of the CDR3: TGTGCCAGCAGTTCACAGGGTTCTTACAATGAGCAGTTCTTC.

V and J are TRBV6-5 and TRBJ2-5, with TRBD1 as a possible D gene (5 bases). V lost 10 bases, J lost 0 bases, and 12 bases lay in between. From germline, CDR1 is MNHEY and CDR2 SVGAGI. The CDR3 consists of 13 residues. CDR3 nucleotide sequence: TGTGCCACCCTCAGGACATACCAAGAGACCCAGTACTTC. Amino acid sequence: CATLRTYQETQYF.

The rearrangement uses TRBV6-5 and TRBJ2-7; 9 bases match TRBD1. The CDR3 runs to 15 residues. Losses at the gene ends were 4 bases for V and 2 bases for J; bases not matched to a gene: 6. CDR1 and CDR2 from the germline V gene are MNHEY and SVGAGI. The CDR3 nucleotides read TGTGCCAGCAGTTTCGCCGGGACAGGGACCTACGAGCAGTACTTC. Amino acid sequence: CASSFAGTGTYEQYF.

The chain uses TRBV6-6 and TRBJ1-1; 8 bases agree with TRBD1. Germline CDR1 reads MNHNY; CDR2 reads SVGAGI (reference sequence). The ends lost 5 bases at V and 0 bases at J; junction bases unmatched: 11. The CDR3 runs to 17 residues. CDR3 residues: CASSPTDLQGVNTEAFF. Written as DNA, the CDR3 is TGTGCCAGCAGTCCTACCGACCTACAGGGGGTGAACACTGAAGCTTTCTTT.